This note documents a single TCR beta chain sequence. Its matching antigen is unknown. This entry is derived from a study of T cell responses to AZD1222 COVID-19 vaccine. This CDR3 spans 16 amino acids. Per the germline V gene, CDR1 is ENHRY and CDR2 is SYGVKD. Trimming at V came to 2 bases and at J to 4 bases, leaving 6 bases not matched to a gene. Study results and limitations: No repertoire was sampled before or during the peak T cell response, only after it. Targets within unmutated variant regions were reportedly found for nearly half of spike-specific TCRs. White British ancestry dominated among donors, who included more females, and clonal diversity was possibly underestimated. At baseline, seropositivity was found in only a handful of AZD1222 recipients.

The data were produced by immunoSEQ multiplex PCR, yet TCRdb's version contains in-frame clones alone and is incomplete. The repertoire consists of over 75,000 clones, with approximately 92% occurring once and the leading ten covering more than 2%. The source is an adult who received the AZD1222 COVID-19 vaccine. Sequences were derived from peripheral blood, sampled 28 days after the second AZD1222 dose. The chain links TRBV10-3 to TRBJ2-3, with 10 bases identical to TRBD2. The CDR3 region is CAISEGSGGEADTQYF. The DNA for the CDR3 is TGTGCCATCAGTGAGGGAAGCGGGGGGGAGGCAGATACGCAGTATTTT.